This T cell receptor (beta chain) emerged from a study of radiation and T cells in renal cell carcinoma. Study-level information: Nephrectomy followed 15 Gy stereotactic body radiation by 4 weeks.

Time point in this sample: baseline pretreatment blood. Treatment here: 15 Gy SBRT to primary tumor, nephrectomy 4 weeks later. After SBRT, blood was collected at 2 and 4 weeks, plus baseline. General study findings and limits: In blood, top tumor clones expanded by 2 weeks, shrinking by 4.

On this clone: The antigen is not known.

V was shortened by 3 bases and J by 4 bases, with 12 bases between the two germline ends. Germline values: CDR1 GTSNPN, CDR2 SVGIG (reference sequence). The CDR3 covers 13 residues. Sequencing used immunoSEQ multiplex PCR; TCRdb keeps in-frame clones, though not all of them. The sample shows about 61,000 clones, just under 80% of them seen only once. Sequences were derived from blood, sampled from a patient whose treatment included radiotherapy and nephrectomy. This TCR was recovered from a man aged 55 to 70 with renal cell carcinoma. The J gene is TRBJ1-1, the V gene TRBV30; a weak D match, TRBD1 (6 bases). This CDR3 reads CAWRYAGATEAFF. CDR3 coding DNA: TGTGCCTGGAGGTATGCAGGGGCCACTGAAGCTTTCTTT.